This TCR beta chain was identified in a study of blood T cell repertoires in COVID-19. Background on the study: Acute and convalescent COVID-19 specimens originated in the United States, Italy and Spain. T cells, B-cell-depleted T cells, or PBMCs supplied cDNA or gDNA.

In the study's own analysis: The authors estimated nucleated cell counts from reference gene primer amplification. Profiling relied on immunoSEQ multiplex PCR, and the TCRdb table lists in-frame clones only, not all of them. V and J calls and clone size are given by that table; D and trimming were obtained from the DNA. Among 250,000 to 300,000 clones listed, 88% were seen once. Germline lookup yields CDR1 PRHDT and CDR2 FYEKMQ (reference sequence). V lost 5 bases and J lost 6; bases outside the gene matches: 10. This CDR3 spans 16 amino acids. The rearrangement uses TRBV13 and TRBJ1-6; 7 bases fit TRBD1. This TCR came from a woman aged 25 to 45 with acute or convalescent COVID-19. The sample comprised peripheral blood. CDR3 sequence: CASSLQGISVNSPLHF. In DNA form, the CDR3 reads TGTGCCAGCAGCCTACAGGGGATCAGCGTTAATTCACCCCTCCACTTT.